Listed here is a single TCR beta chain. No antigen is known for it. This specimen belongs to a study of cytomegalovirus exposure and HLA in healthy donors. Whole-study findings and limits: Overall, roughly 160 TCR beta chains were annotated as cytomegalovirus-associated. Researchers reported that a few CMV-associated chains were confirmed in vitro as CMV antigen-specific.

This CDR3 has 13 amino acids. CDR1 SGHTA and CDR2 FQGNSA come from the germline V gene. Trimming removed 1 base from V and 4 bases from J, with 6 bases in between. Libraries were prepared by immunoSEQ multiplex PCR; TCRdb keeps only in-frame clonotypes and omits some of them. The sample has 160,000 or so clones; approximately 90% are singletons. The chain recombines TRBV7-2 with TRBJ2-3, with D possibly being TRBD2 (6 bases). This TCR was recovered from a man in his late teens or twenties in good health and CMV-seronegative. Source material: PBMCs. The CDR3 region is CASSLGDSDTQYF. The CDR3 coding sequence is TGTGCCAGCAGCTTAGGGGACTCAGATACGCAGTATTTT.